This TCR beta chain came from a study of T cell repertoires in cytomegalovirus infection. Study background: An indication of both CMV infection and matching HLA type came from public TCR beta signatures. Study-wide results and limits: Dominating the ex vivo response were TCR beta clonotypes that were CMV-specific and HLA-C-restricted.

Using its own MiXCR run on the reads, TCRdb lists one record per CDR3 protein. The sample lists around 94,000 distinct CDR3 sequences, 16% occurring once. Trimming removed 0 bases from V and 5 bases from J, with 11 bases in between. CDR1 MNHEY and CDR2 SVGEGT come from the germline V gene. This CDR3 comprises 15 residues. This clonotype was seen repeatedly, ten times or more. Its antigen is unknown. The clonotype originates from a human donor in good health (CMV status not recorded). Some clones in this sample may be carry-over from other donors' samples. Sequencing used PBMCs. This chain joins TRBV6-2 or TRBV6-3 and TRBJ1-5; D perhaps matches TRBD1 (5 bases). Here the CDR3 reads CASSYSPGADQPQHF. The CDR3 DNA follows: TGTGCCAGCAGTTACTCGCCCGGGGCAGATCAGCCCCAGCATTTT.